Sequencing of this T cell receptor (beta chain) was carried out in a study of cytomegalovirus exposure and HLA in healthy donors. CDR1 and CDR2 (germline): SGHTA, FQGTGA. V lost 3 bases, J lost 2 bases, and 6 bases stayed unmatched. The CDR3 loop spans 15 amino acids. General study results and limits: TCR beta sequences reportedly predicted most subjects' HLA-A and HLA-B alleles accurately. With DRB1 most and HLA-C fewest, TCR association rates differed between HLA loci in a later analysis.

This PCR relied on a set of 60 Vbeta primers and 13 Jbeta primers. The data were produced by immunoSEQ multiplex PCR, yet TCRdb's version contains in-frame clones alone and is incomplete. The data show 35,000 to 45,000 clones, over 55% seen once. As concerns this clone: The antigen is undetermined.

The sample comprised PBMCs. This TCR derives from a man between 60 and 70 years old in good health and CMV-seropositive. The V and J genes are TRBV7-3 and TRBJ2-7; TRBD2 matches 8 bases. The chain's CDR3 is CASSFTGGGPYEQYF. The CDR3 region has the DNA TGTGCCAGCAGCTTTACGGGAGGGGGACCCTACGAGCAGTACTTC.